This T cell receptor beta chain is from a study of cytomegalovirus exposure and HLA in healthy donors (dated by TCRdb to 2016 to 2017). Looking at the study overall: In an earlier analysis of under 600 of the donors, 250 to 350 Gb of sequence data and just under 120 million unique TCR beta sequences from 150 million to 200 million T cells were reported. An early release covering 500 to 750 HLA-typed donors comprised approximately 300 gigabases of sequencing data and around 80 million unique TCR sequences. Of the 300 to 400 genotyped donors, over 70% fell in the genetic ancestry cluster associated with self-reported Caucasian donors. The aim of the study was to test whether cataloging public T cell receptors could identify signatures of past pathogen exposure. Using immunosequencing, the study profiled T cell repertoires from fewer than 700 subjects and related those repertoires to cytomegalovirus serostatus. In addition to the first cohort of 500 to 850 subjects, a separate validation cohort of 130 or so different subjects was used. The study combined high-throughput TCR immunosequencing, statistical association of individual TCRs with disease status, and machine learning to predict cytomegalovirus infection status. In a later analysis, previously published TCR beta repertoires from several hundred donors were re-analyzed and high-resolution HLA genotyping was added so that TCR occurrence patterns could be studied. Rather than using new phenotypic data, the later analysis identified candidate immune exposures from TCR beta sequences and from how often those sequences occurred across donors. In an earlier analysis of 587 of the donors, high-throughput TCR beta sequencing was used to judge whether each TCR beta V gene segment behaved as functional or pseudogenic. Donor age, sex, ethnicity and CMV serostatus were compiled alongside the repertoire data. In a later genetic analysis, genome-wide SNP genotypes for about 55% of the roughly 670 donors were used, and that subset was treated as a discovery cohort. Every repertoire in the discovery cohort had been generated on one and the same sequencing platform. Class I and class II HLA loci were covered by the typing at four-digit resolution. The number of typed donors differed by locus: about 620-630 for A, B, C, DRB1 and DQB1; approximately 540 for DQA1; over 600 for DPA1; and 450 to 480 for DPB1. Five DR-DQ haplotypes were treated as single units for association and clustering because of strong linkage in the cohort. Among some 400 genotyped donors of the cohort, an average of approximately 240,000 unique TCR beta nucleotide sequences were sequenced per donor, roughly 20% of them non-productive.

Relative to germline, V is 7 bases shorter and J is 4 bases shorter, with 13 bases between their ends. The CDR3 numbers 13 residues from cysteine through phenylalanine. The only DNA kept is the CDR3, 39 bases in frame from the first base. The germline V gene (reference sequence) specifies LNHDA as CDR1 and SQIVND as CDR2. As for this clone: Its antigen target is currently unknown. No quality values exist for individual bases; no much larger clone is one base distant.

In total, about 650 healthy bone marrow donors made up the cohort. All cohort members were sampled while nominally healthy, although unrecorded immune exposures were likely present. The donor was CMV seropositive and was included in the group of some 290 seropositive cohort members. A peripheral blood sample was collected from each donor, and TCR beta sequencing was performed on peripheral blood mononuclear cells. The Qiagen DNeasy Blood Extraction Kit was used to extract genomic DNA from the blood cell samples. What the authors observed across the whole study: Because some donors lacked HLA typing at each locus, the association tests relied only on the typed subset. Correlated functional status among segregating V segments might be attributable to linkage disequilibrium, but an unknown experimental factor could not be ruled out. In a later analysis, the rate of TCR association differed among HLA loci, with DRB1 alleles having the most associated TCRs and HLA-C alleles having the fewest. A later analysis reported that several top co-occurrence clusters appeared linked to parvovirus B19, influenza, CMV and Epstein-Barr virus. Over 15 rarely observed V segments, including chromosome 9 orphons, were excluded from the earlier analysis of some 590 of the donors because counts were too low. Across donors, most TCR sequences were observed very rarely, whereas some public TCRs were present in many individuals. Broadly in line with IMGT annotations, most TCR beta V segments showed up in productive rearrangements about 87% or about 30% of the time in an earlier analysis of several hundred of the donors. The classifier was reported to diagnose cytomegalovirus status with high specificity and sensitivity in both the original cohort and the validation cohort. In the study, about 150 TCR beta chains were listed as associated with cytomegalovirus. It was suggested by the authors that the approach could potentially be generalized to other disease states and immunological phenotypes. When HLA alleles, especially DR and DQ, strongly co-occurred, TCR associations were difficult to assign to individual alleles. Roughly uniform sequencing depth across donors was assumed in presence/absence analyses, although this assumption may not hold. The only immune exposure information available for the cohort was CMV serostatus. Most CMV-associated TCR beta chains appeared to be HLA-restricted in a later analysis, and the HLA associations seemed to be driven largely by CMV exposure. A few of the identified cytomegalovirus-associated TCR beta chains were confirmed in vitro to be specific for cytomegalovirus antigens. Compared with the roughly 600-donor mean, donors in an Asian-associated ancestry cluster had fewer N-insertions in productive TCRs, according to a later genetic analysis. A later analysis associated 16,951 TCR beta sequences with specific HLA alleles at a false discovery rate of 0.05. This cohort had only TCR beta chains sequenced, and the lack of alpha or paired-chain data limited which features could be detected. A cluster of highly shared sequence variants was judged likely to represent a technical artifact of the sequencing pipeline. A further reported finding was that TCR beta sequences accurately predicted the HLA-A and HLA-B alleles for most subjects in the first cohort. A later genetic analysis associated a missense DCLRE1C variant with V-gene and J-gene trimming of TCR beta chains, and an independent cohort replicated the association. Some IMGT-functional V segments, including TRBV6-2 and TRBV6-3, could not be told apart with the 87-base-pair reads, so those segments were excluded. A later analysis found that HLA-associated TCR beta chains were more clonally expanded and had lower generation probabilities than equally common non-associated chains.

The library was made by the immunoSEQ multiplex PCR assay. For the multiplex PCR, a mixture combining 60 forward primers for TCR Vbeta segments and 13 reverse primers for TCR Jbeta segments was used. The CDR3 region of rearranged TCR beta genes was amplified from genomic DNA with a multiplex PCR assay. The amplified TCR beta libraries were sequenced on the Illumina HiSeq System as 87-base-pair reads. The study's own analysis went as follows. In a later analysis, tens of millions of unique TCR beta chains were counted across the roughly 670 repertoires, and around 10 million of these chains were shared by at least two donors. To remove PCR and sequencing errors, raw reads were error-corrected and collapsed into unique sequences using a nearest-neighbor algorithm that merged closely related sequences. CDR3 sequences were aligned to IMGT reference sequences to assign V, D and J gene segments. Each retained sequence needed at least a six-nucleotide match to both a V gene segment and a J gene segment. A rearrangement was called productive if the CDR3 had no stop codons and remained in frame with V and J, and every other rearrangement was called non-productive. Following IMGT convention, CDR3 was defined as the stretch from the second conserved V-encoded cysteine up to the conserved J-encoded phenylalanine. The earlier analysis of some 600 of the donors excluded sequences that lacked an unambiguous match to a single V gene segment. An earlier analysis of 500 to 600 of the donors classified V segments as functional when productive rearrangements were above 56.7% and as segregating when the standard deviation between donors was above 5%. To diagnose cytomegalovirus status from the catalog of TCR beta chain sequences, a statistical classification framework was built. A later analysis assigned V and J genes by comparing TCR nucleotide sequences with IMGT/GENE-DB human TR gene sequences. The TCRdist pipeline was used in a later analysis to assign CDR3 sequences and most-parsimonious VDJ recombination scenarios. A later analysis defined each TCR beta chain by its CDR3 amino acid sequence plus V-gene family, and excluded reads lacking a unique V-gene family. To address suspected cross-contamination and a sequencing artifact, a later analysis removed 550 to 750 highly shared, low-generation-probability nucleotide sequences. A later analysis calculated a clonal expansion index for each public chain from normalized within-repertoire ranks of inferred template counts. In a later analysis, generation probabilities were computed with a VDJ recombination model fitted to out-of-frame rearrangements, and the resulting probabilities were checked against IGoR. A later analysis scored TCR-TCR, TCR-HLA and TCR-CMV co-occurrence with hypergeometric tests, applying a repertoire-size bias correction to TCR pairs. A later analysis estimated false discovery rates by permuting HLA or CMV assignments 20 times. In a later analysis, co-occurring TCRs were grouped using DBSCAN, and TCRdist sequence similarity was added for clustering within HLA-allele-positive subsets. Repertoires with fewer than 30,000 or more than 120,000 public chains, plus five repertoires with anomalous nucleotide sharing, were excluded from co-occurrence clustering. TCRdb obtained this table from immuneACCESS and retained in-frame rearrangements with V and J assigned. These tables miss some clones; where compared with another copy, unresolved V genes account for less than half of the shortfall, and the remainder is unexplained. V and J calls and clone size are as listed in that table; D and trimming were resolved from the DNA. For this sample the table gives some 170,000 clones, of which roughly three quarters were detected only once. The ten largest clones capture around 4.6% of the sample.

The sequencing sample was made of PBMCs. The origin of this receptor is a man aged 18 to 30 in good health and CMV-seropositive. The chain couples TRBV19 to TRBJ1-2; a weak D assignment points to TRBD1 (5 bases agree). This receptor carries the CDR3 CASTPTGSYGYTF. The DNA sequence is as follows: TGTGCCAGTACTCCCACAGGATCCTATGGCTACACCTTC.